These T cell receptor beta chains were read from a single sample in a study of identical twins. A single record per CDR3 protein comes from TCRdb applying MiXCR to the 5' RACE reads. The data show more than 1.5 million distinct CDR3 sequences, with around 33% seen just once and roughly 0.3% held by the top ten. Sequencing input: cord blood. The origin of the receptors is a newborn girl in good health. Each CDR3 is given with its conserved first and last residue. D genes are given only for firm matches. Expanded clones get a size class; other rows say once, few or many, or leave the size out.

clone size	V gene	J gene	D gene	CDR3 DNA	CDR3 protein
NA	TRBV6-2/TRBV6-3	TRBJ2-3	NA	TGTGCCAGCAGCTTCGGGACTTTTTGGCAGTATTTT	CASSFGTFWQYF
few	TRBV27	TRBJ2-5	TRBD1	TGTGCCAGCAGTCCCCTCCTGACAGGGATCCAAGAGACCCAGTACTTC	CASSPLLTGIQETQYF
NA	TRBV27	TRBJ2-5	NA	TGTGTCAGCAGTCCCCTGGACACCCAAGAGACCCAGTACTTC	CVSSPLDTQETQYF
NA	TRBV7-9	TRBJ2-2	NA	TGTGCCAGCAGGCAACAAATTAAGGTCAACACCGGGGAGCTGTTTTTT	CASRQQIKVNTGELFF
few	TRBV29-1	TRBJ2-1	TRBD2	TGCAGCGTTGAAGAGGGGACTAGCGGCCCCGTTTGGGAGCAGTTCTTC	CSVEEGTSGPVWEQFF
NA	TRBV7-9	TRBJ2-7	NA	TGTGCCAGCGGCTTATTAGACAGGTCCCACGAGCAGTACTTC	CASGLLDRSHEQYF
few	TRBV14	TRBJ1-4	NA	TGTGCCAGCAGCCAAGCCATTGGAAAACTGTTTTTT	CASSQAIGKLFF
once	TRBV3-1	TRBJ2-6	NA	TGTGCCAGCAGCCAAGAGGGCACTGGGGCCAACGTCCTGACTTTC	CASSQEGTGANVLTF
NA	TRBV2	TRBJ2-3	TRBD2	TGTGCCAGCAGTTTGACTAGCGGGAGGGCCGAAGATACGCAGTATTTT	CASSLTSGRAEDTQYF
NA	TRBV24-1	TRBJ2-1	NA	TGTGCCACCAGTGATGAGGGAGGCGATGAGCAGTTCTTC	CATSDEGGDEQFF
NA	TRBV12-3/TRBV12-4	TRBJ1-1	NA	TGTGCCAGCAGGCCCACAGGAATGAACACTGAAGCTTTCTTT	CASRPTGMNTEAFF
NA	TRBV5-5	TRBJ1-6	NA	TGTGCCAGCAGCTTGTCCCTGAGGAGCTCCTATAATTCACCCCTCCACTTT	CASSLSLRSSYNSPLHF
few	TRBV10-3	TRBJ1-1	NA	TGTGCCATCAGTGAGTCGCAGGGTGCGGACACTGAAGCTTTCTTT	CAISESQGADTEAFF
NA	TRBV3-1	TRBJ2-5	TRBD1	TGTGCCAGCAGCCATCTCACCGGGACAGGCGGCGAGACCCAGTACTTC	CASSHLTGTGGETQYF